Presented here are 30 T cell receptor beta chains from one specimen sequenced in a study of blood T cell repertoires in COVID-19. Produced via immunoSEQ multiplex PCR; TCRdb's table is partial and in-frame only. The sample holds some 30,000 clones, more than 75% seen once. Sequences were obtained from peripheral blood. The receptors come from a human donor in a cohort sampled during active COVID-19. The donor label of this sample is uncertain.

The chain combines TRBV5-1 with TRBJ1-1; 7 bases are shared with TRBD1. Trimming at V came to 4 bases and at J to 3 bases, leaving 6 bases not matched to a gene. CDR3 size: 14 residues. CDR1 and CDR2 (germline): SGHRS, YFSETQ. In nucleotides, the CDR3 is TGCGCCAGCAGCCACAGGGGAGGCGACACTGAAGCTTTCTTT. The encoded protein is CASSHRGGDTEAFF.

CDR3 sequence reads: CASSLRTGGRYEQYF. DNA for the CDR3: TGTGCCAGTAGCCTCCGGACAGGGGGCCGGTACGAGCAGTACTTC. The chain uses TRBV19 and TRBJ2-7; TRBD1 matches 11 bases. Germline V CDR1 and CDR2: LNHDA, SQIVND (reference sequence). Trimming removed 6 bases from V and 4 bases from J; junction bases left unmatched: 8. CDR3 length equals 15 residues.

The chain is built from TRBV5-1 and TRBJ2-1, with D tentatively TRBD2 (5 bases). Trimming pared 1 base from V and 0 bases from J, leaving 8 bases between. The CDR3 is 15 residues long. CDR1 and CDR2 from the germline V gene are SGHRS and YFSETQ. The CDR3, as DNA: TGCGCCAGCAGCTTGCGGGATCCCTCCTACAATGAGCAGTTCTTC. Protein: CASSLRDPSYNEQFF.

This sequence joins TRBV2 and TRBJ2-2, with 8 bases that match TRBD2. The germline CDR1 and CDR2 sequences are SNHLY and FYNNEI. After removal of 7 bases from V and 7 bases from J, the junction contained 14 bases not matched to a gene. This CDR3 has 16 residues. The CDR3 DNA reads as TGTGCCAGCATTCCCAGAATAGCGGGAAGGGGCGGGGAGCTGTTTTTT. The encoded protein is CASIPRIAGRGGELFF.

This chain connects TRBV13 to TRBJ1-5, with D possibly matching TRBD1 (5 bases). The V and J ends lost 5 bases and 9 bases respectively, with 17 bases between them. The germline gives CDR1 PRHDT, CDR2 FYEKMQ (reference sequence). The CDR3 is made up of 14 amino acids. CDR3 DNA sequence: TGTGCCAGCAGCCAAGGACACCTTAAGTTGCCCCAGCATTTT. As protein: CASSQGHLKLPQHF.

V gene TRBV28 combines with J gene TRBJ1-2; D not certain. The germline gives CDR1 MDHEN, CDR2 SYDVKM. This CDR3 comprises 14 residues. The V end lost 1 base, the J end lost 2 bases, and 8 bases lay between the germline ends. CDR3 DNA: TGTGCCAGCAGTTTATCGGTACAGAACTATGGCTACACCTTC. It encodes CASSLSVQNYGYTF.

This clone was observed a single time. Here the CDR3 DNA reads TGTGCCAGCAGCTTATATCGTACAGGTATGGGCGAGCAGTACTTC. Translating gives CASSLYRTGMGEQYF. This chain uses TRBV11-3 with TRBJ2-7, with TRBD1 as a possible D gene (5 bases). This CDR3 region has 15 residues. The germline V gene has CDR1 SGHNT and CDR2 YENEEA. V dropped 2 bases and J dropped 6 bases, with 17 bases sitting between them. Together with reference TRBV11-3 and TRBJ2-7, the CDR3 gives the full variable domain: EAGVVQSPRYKIIEKKQPVAFWCNPISGHNTLYWYLQNLGQGPELLIRYENEEAVDDSQLPKDRFSAERLKGVDSTLKIQPAELGDSAVYLCASSLYRTGMGEQYFGPGTRLTVT.

The chain couples TRBV25-1 to TRBJ2-2; 11 nucleotides match TRBD2. The CDR3 loop spans 16 amino acids. Germline V gene data show CDR1 as MGHDK and CDR2 as SYGVNS. V shed 2 bases and J 9 bases; nucleotides not matched to a gene: 8. The CDR3 coding sequence is TGTGCCAGCAGTGAAAGCCTAGCGGGAGGAATGAGGGAGCTGTTTTTT. The encoded protein is CASSESLAGGMRELFF.

The rearrangement joins TRBV7-2 to TRBJ2-7; the D gene is possibly TRBD2 (6 bases). V lost 5 bases, J lost 2 bases, and 16 bases lay in between. CDR3 length equals 15 residues. Germline V lookup: CDR1 SGHTA, CDR2 FQGNSA. In nucleotides, the CDR3 is TGTGCCAGCAGCCCCTGGGGGGACTCCACCTACGAGCAGTACTTC. It translates to CASSPWGDSTYEQYF.

This clone turned up a few times. V gene TRBV5-8 combines with J gene TRBJ1-5; D ambiguous. Trimming took off 0 bases at V and 4 bases at J, with 5 bases between the two ends. CDR3 length: 13 amino acids. Germline V CDR1 and CDR2: SGHTS, YDEGEE. The CDR3 loop reads CASSLAGNQPQHF. CDR3 DNA sequence: TGTGCCAGCAGCTTGGCGGGGAATCAGCCCCAGCATTTT.

The genes are TRBV9 and TRBJ1-6, with no clear D. The ends were cut back, 4 bases at V and 7 bases at J, with 9 bases in the middle. Looked up from germline, CDR1 is SGDLS and CDR2 is YYNGEE. The CDR3 covers 13 residues. As DNA, the CDR3 is TGTGCCAGCAGCTCGACGGGGAATTCACCCCTCCACTTT. Amino acids: CASSSTGNSPLHF.

This chain connects TRBV6-1 to TRBJ1-1; D may be TRBD1 (5 bases). This CDR3 has 14 residues. V was clipped by 3 bases and J by 0 bases, with 8 bases between them. Germline CDR1 and CDR2: MNHNS and SASEGT. CDR3 bases: TGTGCCAGCAGTGACCGACAGTTGAACACTGAAGCTTTCTTT. Translation: CASSDRQLNTEAFF.

The chain recombines TRBV15 with TRBJ2-7; 13 bases agree with TRBD2. CDR1 LNHNV and CDR2 YYDKDF come from the germline V gene (reference sequence). This CDR3 contains 15 residues. V was clipped by 5 bases and J by 6 bases; unmatched bases: 7. DNA for the CDR3: TGTGCCACCAGCGGGGGACTAGCGGGACTCTTCGAGCAGTACTTC. Translated: CATSGGLAGLFEQYF.

The chain uses TRBV5-1 and TRBJ1-2; D unclear. The germline gives CDR1 SGHRS, CDR2 YFSETQ. The ends were cut back, 0 bases at V and 1 base at J, with 7 bases in the middle. CDR3 length: 14 residues. The CDR3 DNA is TGCGCCAGCAGCTTGGACGGGAATAACTATGGCTACACCTTC. Translating gives CASSLDGNNYGYTF.

The rearrangement joins TRBV18 to TRBJ2-1, with 9 positions matching TRBD2. CDR1 is KGHSH, CDR2 LQKENI, per germline. The ends lost 5 bases at V and 5 bases at J; junction bases unmatched: 10. This CDR3 spans 16 amino acids. The CDR3 region has the DNA TGTGCCAGCTCAAACCTAGCGGGACCTATAAACAATGAGCAGTTCTTC. Translated: CASSNLAGPINNEQFF. Full variable domain (rest looked up from reference TRBV18 and TRBJ2-1): NAGVMQNPRHLVRRRGQEARLRCSPMKGHSHVYWYRQLPEEGLKFMVYLQKENIIDESGMPKERFSAEFPKEGPSILRIQQVVRGDSAAYFCASSNLAGPINNEQFFGPGTRLTVL.

This clone appeared once. V gene TRBV18 combines with J gene TRBJ2-2, with TRBD1 matching over 8 bases. V lost 4 bases and J lost 1; bases outside the gene matches: 2. Per the germline V gene, CDR1 is KGHSH and CDR2 is LQKENI. The CDR3 loop spans 15 amino acids. As DNA, the CDR3 is TGTGCCAGCTCACTCGGACAGGGGAACACCGGGGAGCTGTTTTTT. It yields the protein CASSLGQGNTGELFF.

V is TRBV6-1 and J is TRBJ1-2, with a weak D call TRBD1 (5 bases). The germline CDR1 and CDR2 sequences are MNHNS and SASEGT. V lost 0 bases to trimming and J lost 14 bases, with 22 bases between them. The CDR3 length is 15 residues. The CDR3 is CASSEAGGRNRVSTF. The CDR3 DNA reads as TGTGCCAGCAGTGAAGCGGGGGGTAGGAACAGAGTCTCTACCTTC.

This clone turned up a few times. This chain uses TRBV6-5 with TRBJ2-7; 11 bases fit TRBD2. The length of the CDR3 is 14 residues. Germline assignment: CDR1 MNHEY and CDR2 SVGAGI. The J segment lost 4 bases and the V segment lost 5 bases, leaving 4 bases of the junction unmatched. CDR3: CASSKTSGSYEQYF. CDR3 nucleotides: TGTGCCAGCAGTAAAACTAGCGGGAGTTACGAGCAGTACTTC.

The chain recombines TRBV9 with TRBJ2-7, with a weak D call TRBD1 (5 bases). In germline, CDR1 is SGDLS, CDR2 YYNGEE. Trimming removed 6 bases from V and 1 base from J, with 14 bases in between. The CDR3 is made up of 14 amino acids. The CDR3 DNA reads as TGTGCCAGCACCAAGACAGAAAGTTCCTACGAGCAGTACTTC. Translation: CASTKTESSYEQYF.

The chain links TRBV6-6 to TRBJ2-1; possible D gene TRBD1, 5 bases. V was pared by 2 bases and J by 0 bases, with 8 bases between. CDR1 and CDR2 from the germline V gene are MNHNY and SVGAGI (reference sequence). The CDR3 covers 15 residues. CDR3 amino acids: CASSYQGSSYNEQFF. CDR3 sequence (DNA): TGTGCCAGCAGTTACCAGGGAAGCTCCTACAATGAGCAGTTCTTC.

The rearrangement joins TRBV28 to TRBJ1-1; tentatively, D is TRBD1 (6 bases). There are 15 residues in the CDR3. V shed 5 bases and J shed 4 bases, with 17 bases lying between them. Germline V CDR1 and CDR2: MDHEN, SYDVKM. The CDR3 bases are TGTGCCAGCAGTGAAAGGGGGTGGGGAAGCACTGAAGCTTTCTTT. This sequence encodes CASSERGWGSTEAFF.

This clone has just one count. The rearrangement links TRBV7-3 to TRBJ2-2, with D unclear. V was clipped by 7 bases and J by 3 bases, with 6 bases between them. The CDR3 consists of 12 residues. Germline loops: CDR1 SGHTA, CDR2 FQGTGA. This CDR3 reads CASTPHTGELFF. The CDR3 DNA follows: TGTGCCAGCACCCCTCACACCGGGGAGCTGTTTTTT.

The chain links TRBV10-3 to TRBJ2-7, with D perhaps matching TRBD2 (6 bases). This CDR3 region has 17 residues. The V gene lost 5 bases and the J gene lost 3 bases, with 23 bases spanning the gap. Looked up from germline, CDR1 is ENHRY and CDR2 is SYGVKD. The CDR3 DNA follows: TGTGCCATCAGTCGAGTATATGAGGCGGGAAATGGCTACGAGCAGTACTTC. Its translation: CAISRVYEAGNGYEQYF.

This clone came up a few times. The chain couples TRBV10-3 to TRBJ1-6; no clear D. The CDR3 totals 13 residues. Per germline, CDR1 ENHRY and CDR2 SYGVKD. V shed 10 bases and J shed 10 bases, with 17 bases lying between them. CDR3 region: CATVHNLRSPLHF. Written as DNA, the CDR3 is TGTGCCACTGTCCATAATCTCCGGTCACCCCTCCACTTT.

To note about this clone: At one of its ends the junction is not consistent with the germline gene, which may arise from a read error. V usage is TRBV6-5 and J usage is TRBJ2-5, with TRBD1 matching 9 bases. Germline V gives CDR1 MNHEY, CDR2 SVGAGI. This CDR3 has 13 residues. The DNA of the CDR3 is TGTGCCAGCAGGGGACAGGGACAAGGGACCCAGTACTTC. Its protein is CASRGQGQGTQYF.

The J gene is TRBJ2-1, the V gene TRBV25-1; 8 positions match TRBD2. The CDR3 extends over 15 amino acids. Looked up from germline, CDR1 is MGHDK and CDR2 is SYGVNS. J lost 6 bases, V lost 2 bases, and 6 bases had no gene match. The CDR3 here is CASSEPGLEFNEQFF. The CDR3 DNA follows: TGTGCCAGCAGTGAACCGGGACTAGAATTCAATGAGCAGTTCTTC.

Only one count was recorded for this clone. The genes are TRBV5-8 and TRBJ2-5, with D possibly being TRBD1 (5 bases). V was pared by 2 bases and J by 2 bases, with 10 bases between. This CDR3 has 14 amino acids. Looked up from germline, CDR1 is SGHTS and CDR2 is YDEGEE. This CDR3 is CASSFWTTQETQYF. The CDR3 DNA sequence: TGTGCCAGCAGCTTCTGGACAACTCAAGAGACCCAGTACTTC.

The chain combines TRBV2 with TRBJ2-7; a possible D gene is TRBD2 (6 bases). The CDR3 consists of 13 residues. Germline CDR1 and CDR2: SNHLY and FYNNEI. V lost 8 bases, J lost 7 bases, and 18 bases lay in between. The CDR3 is CASRGTSYGEQYF. For the CDR3, the DNA is TGTGCCAGCCGGGGGACTTCTTACGGAGAGCAGTACTTC.

This chain uses TRBV5-5 with TRBJ2-5; no clear D gene. The V and J ends lost 4 bases and 2 bases respectively, with 9 bases between them. The CDR3 runs to 13 residues. Germline V gives CDR1 SGHKS, CDR2 YYEKEE (reference sequence). CDR3 DNA: TGTGCCAGCAGCGTCCTCCCGCAAGAGACCCAGTACTTC. It codes for CASSVLPQETQYF.

The chain joins TRBV6-6 to TRBJ2-1, with D perhaps matching TRBD2 (6 bases). Germline CDR1 is MNHNY and CDR2 is SVGAGI (reference sequence). The CDR3 spans 14 residues. Trimming took 2 bases from V and 8 from J, leaving 13 bases between them. This chain's CDR3 is CASSYRGEVDEQFF. The CDR3 coding sequence is TGTGCCAGCAGTTACCGCGGGGAGGTCGATGAGCAGTTCTTC.